The clone carrying this TCR beta chain has just one count. The antigen remains undetermined. The library targeted TCRbeta and was prepared with unique molecular identifiers. TCRdb processed the PCR reads anew with MiXCR; each CDR3 protein has one entry. The sample holds about 240,000 distinct CDR3 sequences, under 30% seen once. The data stem from a study of T-cell reconstitution after alpha-beta-depleted transplantation in children. Germline CDR1 and CDR2: MNHEY and SVGAGI. The CDR3 runs to 12 residues. Trimming shortened V by 3 bases and J by 3 bases, and 6 bases separated the two germline ends. General observations from the study: Alpha-beta T cells present about two months after transplant were reported to originate from several hundred expanded graft clones. Elevated TCRbeta diversity at day 60 was traced, in some patients, to surviving recipient T cells and thymic progenitors.

The clonotype was recovered from a girl aged 2 to 9 with Fanconi anemia, due to receive a stem cell transplant. J is TRBJ2-7 and V is TRBV6-5; D gene uncertain. The sample consisted of PBMCs, taken before TCRalphabeta/CD19-depleted stem cell transplant. The CDR3 DNA reads TGTGCCAGCAGTTATATGGGCTACGAGCAGTACTTC. The encoded protein is CASSYMGYEQYF.